This T cell receptor beta chain was documented in a study of blood T cell repertoires in COVID-19. Study at large: PBMCs, B-cell-depleted T cells, or T cells provided the cDNA or gDNA that made up the material.

This clone was detected once. The CDR3 covers 14 residues. V lost 4 bases and J lost 4, with 14 bases in between. Looked up from germline, CDR1 is SGHRS and CDR2 is YFSETQ. Generated by immunoSEQ multiplex PCR, the TCRdb table keeps only in-frame clones and is missing some. Here the sample spans 410,000 or so clones, about nine tenths being singletons. The chain employs TRBV5-1 and TRBJ1-2, with unresolved D. Sequencing was carried out using peripheral blood. This TCR was recovered from a woman between 40 and 50 years old with COVID-19, enrolled during active disease. The CDR3 coding sequence is TGCGCCAGCAGCCTCAGTCAGGCAGGCTATGGCTACACCTTC. It encodes CASSLSQAGYGYTF. Supplemented by reference TRBV5-1 and TRBJ1-2, the full variable domain reads KAGVTQTPRYLIKTRGQQVTLSCSPISGHRSVSWYQQTPGQGLQFLFEYFSETQRNKGNFPGRFSGRQFSNSRSEMNVSTLELGDSALYLCASSLSQAGYGYTFGSGTRLTVV.